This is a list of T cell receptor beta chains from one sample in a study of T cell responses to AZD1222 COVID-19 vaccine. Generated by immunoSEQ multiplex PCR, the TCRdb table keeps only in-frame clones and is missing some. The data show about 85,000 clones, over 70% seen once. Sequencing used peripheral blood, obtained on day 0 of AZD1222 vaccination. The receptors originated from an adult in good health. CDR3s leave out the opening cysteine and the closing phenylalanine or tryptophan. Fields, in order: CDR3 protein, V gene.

cdr3_aa: ASSFVSGRLDEQF
v_call: TRBV5-6

cdr3_aa: ASSPGNRNEKLF
v_call: TRBV18

cdr3_aa: ASSMVQGRYSPLH
v_call: TRBV7-9

cdr3_aa: ASSLVRGNGYT
v_call: TRBV7-8

cdr3_aa: ASNRQGPRWIPNEQF
v_call: TRBV7-9

cdr3_aa: ATSRPTRQGANFGANVLT
v_call: TRBV15

cdr3_aa: ASSWGQADQPQH
v_call: TRBV5-1

cdr3_aa: ASSAPGGKLF
v_call: TRBV28

cdr3_aa: ASTPGAGYGYT
v_call: TRBV2

cdr3_aa: ASRPGSSYEQY
v_call: TRBV6-1

cdr3_aa: ASSVSSSTDTQY
v_call: TRBV9

cdr3_aa: ASSFREKGHGYT
v_call: TRBV27

cdr3_aa: ASSPNLGSVGYT
v_call: TRBV2

cdr3_aa: ASRFRDNSGNTIY
v_call: TRBV5-5

cdr3_aa: ASSQDLKTYEQY
v_call: TRBV4-2

cdr3_aa: ATSDLNGGMGNEQF
v_call: TRBV24-1

cdr3_aa: ASSSLQGPAEGQY
v_call: TRBV28

cdr3_aa: ASSAVRGRETQY
v_call: TRBV25-1

cdr3_aa: ASSVAGGGYT
v_call: TRBV9

cdr3_aa: ASSFRGAAEAF
v_call: TRBV12-3/TRBV12-4

cdr3_aa: ASSEKGQGKNQPQH
v_call: TRBV6-1

cdr3_aa: AISGRDIGTLSREDTQY
v_call: TRBV10-3

cdr3_aa: ASSESRAISGNTIY
v_call: TRBV2

cdr3_aa: ASSPGQGRASGANVLT
v_call: TRBV2

cdr3_aa: ASSSTDLNTEAF
v_call: TRBV7-9

cdr3_aa: ASSPDVSNNSPLH
v_call: TRBV6-5

cdr3_aa: ASSHGQPSEQY
v_call: TRBV6-6

cdr3_aa: ASPPPSSYEQY
v_call: TRBV5-1

cdr3_aa: ASSRGRGVNTEAF
v_call: TRBV6-5

cdr3_aa: ASTLAGGGSYNEQF
v_call: TRBV3-1/TRBV3-2

cdr3_aa: ASSPGGGRGTYEQY
v_call: TRBV18

cdr3_aa: ASSYTDLGNEQY
v_call: TRBV6-5

cdr3_aa: ASIHGGGNEQY
v_call: TRBV28

cdr3_aa: ASSATSGSPGGAEQY
v_call: TRBV7-2

cdr3_aa: ASSYSWTGLNEKLF
v_call: TRBV6-5

cdr3_aa: ASRDDRGYSNQPQH
v_call: TRBV28

cdr3_aa: ASSPLGKAEAF
v_call: TRBV18

cdr3_aa: ASSQDREPGYNEQF
v_call: TRBV4-1

cdr3_aa: ASSLMGQSHEKLF
v_call: TRBV5-1

cdr3_aa: ASSPAGTSVYEQY
v_call: TRBV18

cdr3_aa: ASSRTTSGNEQF
v_call: TRBV18

cdr3_aa: ASSRLGGAKEQY
v_call: TRBV5-1

cdr3_aa: ASSILAGGYEQY
v_call: TRBV27

cdr3_aa: ASSIDWTGVNSPLH
v_call: TRBV19

cdr3_aa: ASSFSVRSPLH
v_call: TRBV12-3/TRBV12-4

cdr3_aa: ASSQNRDRVNEQF
v_call: TRBV6-5

cdr3_aa: ASSSAPGGNTIY
v_call: TRBV5-1

cdr3_aa: ASSFRQSPEPYEQY
v_call: TRBV5-1

cdr3_aa: AATRGGSITGELF
v_call: TRBV30

cdr3_aa: ASSQSGSTYNEQF
v_call: TRBV5-1

cdr3_aa: ASSTRRTVGGKNIQY
v_call: TRBV5-4

cdr3_aa: ASSPGQGNYGYT
v_call: TRBV3-1/TRBV3-2

cdr3_aa: ASSIGYIRRLNTEAF
v_call: TRBV19

cdr3_aa: ASSSRLAETDTQY
v_call: TRBV2

cdr3_aa: ASSLVRIQPQH
v_call: TRBV7-2